This T cell receptor (beta chain) was identified during a study of regulatory T cells in long-lasting Graves disease. The study, taken as a whole, reports: Results may be inaccurate due to the small sample size. Gene preferences differed: TRBV28, TRBJ1-2, TRBJ2-5 in persistent cases. Thyroid tissue went unexamined; only peripheral blood was analyzed. Whereas new patients shared 800 to 1,000 public clonotypes, persistent patients shared more, at 2,741.

TCRdb independently ran MiXCR on the reads; one entry per CDR3 protein. The data show about 700 distinct CDR3 sequences, with approximately 84% seen just once and approximately 20% held by the top ten. Isolated PBMC RNA provided the starting material for the TCR library. Trimming removed 4 bases from V and 5 bases from J, with 4 bases in between. The germline V gene encodes CDR1 SQVTM and CDR2 ANQGSEA. The CDR3 covers 10 residues. For this clonotype: Its antigen remains unknown.

Material: peripheral blood mononuclear cells (PBMCs), obtained with antithyroid drug treatment, in newly diagnosed or persistent Graves disease (not recorded which). This receptor was taken from a female donor with Graves disease. The rearrangement links TRBV29-1 to TRBJ2-3, with unresolved D. The CDR3 loop is CSVGGDTQYF. Written as DNA, the CDR3 is TGCAGCGTTGGGGGAGATACGCAGTATTTT.